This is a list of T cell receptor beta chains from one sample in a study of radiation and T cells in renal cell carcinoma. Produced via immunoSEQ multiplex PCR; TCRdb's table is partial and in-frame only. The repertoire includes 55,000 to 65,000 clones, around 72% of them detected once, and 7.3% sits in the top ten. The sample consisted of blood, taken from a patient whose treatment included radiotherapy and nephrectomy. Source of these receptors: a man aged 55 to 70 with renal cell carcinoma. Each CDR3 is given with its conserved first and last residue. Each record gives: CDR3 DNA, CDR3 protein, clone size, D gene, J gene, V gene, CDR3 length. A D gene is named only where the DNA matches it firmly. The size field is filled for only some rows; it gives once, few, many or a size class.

CDR3 DNA: TGTGCCAGCAGTTTGTCGGGAGATGGCTACACCTTT
CDR3 protein: CASSLSGDGYTF
clone size: NA
D gene: NA
J gene: TRBJ1-2
V gene: TRBV27
CDR3 length: 12

CDR3 DNA: TGTGCCAGCAGCTTATCCCCTAGCGGGAGGACCGGGGAGCTGTTTTTT
CDR3 protein: CASSLSPSGRTGELFF
clone size: NA
D gene: TRBD2
J gene: TRBJ2-2
V gene: TRBV7-7
CDR3 length: 16

CDR3 DNA: TGTGCCAGTACCCTTCGACAGGGGAGGGGATGCACCTTC
CDR3 protein: CASTLRQGRGCTF
clone size: NA
D gene: TRBD1
J gene: TRBJ1-2
V gene: TRBV19
CDR3 length: 13

CDR3 DNA: TGCGCCAGCAGCTTGGACAGTCCCCAGAACACTGAAGCTTTCTTT
CDR3 protein: CASSLDSPQNTEAFF
clone size: NA
D gene: NA
J gene: TRBJ1-1
V gene: TRBV5-1
CDR3 length: 15

CDR3 DNA: TGTGCCAGCAGTGAAACGGGGGGCGTAGGCTATGGCTACACCTTC
CDR3 protein: CASSETGGVGYGYTF
clone size: NA
D gene: NA
J gene: TRBJ1-2
V gene: TRBV6-1
CDR3 length: 15

CDR3 DNA: TGTGCCAGCAGTTACCGTATCGGGGGAGGCGCTTTCTTT
CDR3 protein: CASSYRIGGGAFF
clone size: NA
D gene: NA
J gene: TRBJ1-1
V gene: TRBV6-5
CDR3 length: 13

CDR3 DNA: TGTGCCAGCAGCTCACAGGGAAACACTGAAGCTTTCTTT
CDR3 protein: CASSSQGNTEAFF
clone size: NA
D gene: NA
J gene: TRBJ1-1
V gene: TRBV11-3
CDR3 length: 13

CDR3 DNA: TGTGCCAGTAGTATTGGTTTGATGGGGACAGATACGCAGTATTTT
CDR3 protein: CASSIGLMGTDTQYF
clone size: NA
D gene: NA
J gene: TRBJ2-3
V gene: TRBV19
CDR3 length: 15

CDR3 DNA: TGTGCCGGACTCGACAGGGTGGAGGAGTACACTGAAGCTTTCTTT
CDR3 protein: CAGLDRVEEYTEAFF
clone size: few
D gene: TRBD1
J gene: TRBJ1-1
V gene: TRBV27
CDR3 length: 15

CDR3 DNA: TGTGCCAGCAGCGCGGACAGCGCGTATGGCTACACCTTC
CDR3 protein: CASSADSAYGYTF
clone size: NA
D gene: NA
J gene: TRBJ1-2
V gene: TRBV9
CDR3 length: 13

CDR3 DNA: TGTGCCAGCAGCTTAGGTAACAGCGCCGGAAACACCATATATTTT
CDR3 protein: CASSLGNSAGNTIYF
clone size: NA
D gene: NA
J gene: TRBJ1-3
V gene: TRBV7-6
CDR3 length: 15

CDR3 DNA: TGTGCCAGCAGCTTGGACGCAGGGGATAGCGAGCAGTACTTC
CDR3 protein: CASSLDAGDSEQYF
clone size: NA
D gene: NA
J gene: TRBJ2-7
V gene: TRBV5-6
CDR3 length: 14

CDR3 DNA: TGCAGTGCTAGAGACGACCTTGGCTACACCTTC
CDR3 protein: CSARDDLGYTF
clone size: NA
D gene: NA
J gene: TRBJ1-2
V gene: TRBV20-1
CDR3 length: 11

CDR3 DNA: TGTGCCAGCAGCTTAGCGGGAGGCTTTATCCACGAGCAGTACTTC
CDR3 protein: CASSLAGGFIHEQYF
clone size: NA
D gene: TRBD2
J gene: TRBJ2-7
V gene: TRBV11-2
CDR3 length: 15

CDR3 DNA: TGTGCCAGTAGTATAGTCCCGACTAGCTTCCACTACGAGCAGTACTTC
CDR3 protein: CASSIVPTSFHYEQYF
clone size: NA
D gene: TRBD2
J gene: TRBJ2-7
V gene: TRBV19
CDR3 length: 16

CDR3 DNA: TGTGCCAACGACAAAGGTGGGGGGGATCAGCCCCAGCATTTT
CDR3 protein: CANDKGGGDQPQHF
clone size: once
D gene: NA
J gene: TRBJ1-5
V gene: TRBV5-6
CDR3 length: 14

CDR3 DNA: TGTGCCAGCATGGGACTAGCGGGGTTCACAGATACGCAGTATTTT
CDR3 protein: CASMGLAGFTDTQYF
clone size: NA
D gene: TRBD2
J gene: TRBJ2-3
V gene: TRBV5-6
CDR3 length: 15

CDR3 DNA: TGTGCCAGCAGGGGACAGGGATACAATGAGCAGTTCTTC
CDR3 protein: CASRGQGYNEQFF
clone size: NA
D gene: TRBD1
J gene: TRBJ2-1
V gene: TRBV6-1
CDR3 length: 13

CDR3 DNA: TGTGCCAGCAGCCCTCCGGGGGACATTCAGTACTTC
CDR3 protein: CASSPPGDIQYF
clone size: NA
D gene: NA
J gene: TRBJ2-4
V gene: TRBV7-9
CDR3 length: 12

CDR3 DNA: TGTGCCAGCAGCTTAGGAGATACGCCAGCTTTCTTT
CDR3 protein: CASSLGDTPAFF
clone size: NA
D gene: NA
J gene: TRBJ1-1
V gene: TRBV7-2
CDR3 length: 12

CDR3 DNA: TGTGCCAGCAGCAAAGCCCTAGAGGGTTTC
CDR3 protein: CASSKALEGF
clone size: NA
D gene: NA
J gene: TRBJ2-7
V gene: TRBV21-1
CDR3 length: 10

CDR3 DNA: TGTGCCAGCAGCAAAACTGTTGCCGGCACAGATACGCAGTATTTT
CDR3 protein: CASSKTVAGTDTQYF
clone size: NA
D gene: NA
J gene: TRBJ2-3
V gene: TRBV21-1
CDR3 length: 15

CDR3 DNA: TGCGCCAGCAGAACCGGGACTAGCGGAGGTGAGCAGTTCTTC
CDR3 protein: CASRTGTSGGEQFF
clone size: NA
D gene: TRBD2
J gene: TRBJ2-1
V gene: TRBV5-1
CDR3 length: 14

CDR3 DNA: TGTGCCAGCAGTTTAGCGGTCAATGAGCAGTTCTTC
CDR3 protein: CASSLAVNEQFF
clone size: NA
D gene: NA
J gene: TRBJ2-1
V gene: TRBV11-2
CDR3 length: 12

CDR3 DNA: TGTGCCAGCAGCTTGGTTAGTTCACCCCCCCCTGAAGCTTTCTTT
CDR3 protein: CASSLVSSPPPEAFF
clone size: NA
D gene: NA
J gene: TRBJ1-1
V gene: TRBV5-6
CDR3 length: 15

CDR3 DNA: TGTGCCAGCAGTGAAGCTTGGCTAACTAATGAAAAACTGTTTTTT
CDR3 protein: CASSEAWLTNEKLFF
clone size: NA
D gene: NA
J gene: TRBJ1-4
V gene: TRBV2
CDR3 length: 15

CDR3 DNA: TGTGCCAGCTCACCCCGGTTGGTAGGCGAAAGCTCCTACAATGAGCAGTTCTTC
CDR3 protein: CASSPRLVGESSYNEQFF
clone size: NA
D gene: NA
J gene: TRBJ2-1
V gene: TRBV18
CDR3 length: 18

CDR3 DNA: TGTGCCAGCAGTCAGACAGGGACCGGGGAGCTGTTTTTT
CDR3 protein: CASSQTGTGELFF
clone size: NA
D gene: TRBD1
J gene: TRBJ2-2
V gene: TRBV6-6
CDR3 length: 13

CDR3 DNA: TGTGCCAGCAGTAAAGGGGTCGTCAGGAACACTGAAGCTTTCTTT
CDR3 protein: CASSKGVVRNTEAFF
clone size: NA
D gene: NA
J gene: TRBJ1-1
V gene: TRBV6-6
CDR3 length: 15

CDR3 DNA: TGCGCCAGCAGACCCGGACTAGTTACCTACGAGCAGTACTTC
CDR3 protein: CASRPGLVTYEQYF
clone size: NA
D gene: TRBD2
J gene: TRBJ2-7
V gene: TRBV5-1
CDR3 length: 14

CDR3 DNA: TGTGCCAGCAGTTACCCGGGACCCCTTAACAATGAGCAGTTCTTC
CDR3 protein: CASSYPGPLNNEQFF
clone size: NA
D gene: NA
J gene: TRBJ2-1
V gene: TRBV6-5
CDR3 length: 15

CDR3 DNA: TGTGCCAGCAGCGTAGACGGGACGCAGACCCAGTACTTC
CDR3 protein: CASSVDGTQTQYF
clone size: NA
D gene: NA
J gene: TRBJ2-5
V gene: TRBV9
CDR3 length: 13

CDR3 DNA: TGTGCCAGCAGCTTAGATAGCCAGACCCCACGCACAGATACGCAGTATTTT
CDR3 protein: CASSLDSQTPRTDTQYF
clone size: NA
D gene: NA
J gene: TRBJ2-3
V gene: TRBV11-3
CDR3 length: 17

CDR3 DNA: TGTGCCAGCAGCGTAGACCCCCGCCGGGGGGCAGATACGCAGTATTTT
CDR3 protein: CASSVDPRRGADTQYF
clone size: NA
D gene: TRBD2
J gene: TRBJ2-3
V gene: TRBV9
CDR3 length: 16

CDR3 DNA: TGTGCCAGTAGCCCGGGACAGGGGGCTGAGACCCAGTACTTC
CDR3 protein: CASSPGQGAETQYF
clone size: few
D gene: TRBD1
J gene: TRBJ2-5
V gene: TRBV19
CDR3 length: 14

CDR3 DNA: TGCAGTGCGCTCCTTACCTACGAGCAGTACTTC
CDR3 protein: CSALLTYEQYF
clone size: NA
D gene: NA
J gene: TRBJ2-7
V gene: TRBV20-1
CDR3 length: 11

CDR3 DNA: TGTGCCAGCTCACCACCGCAGGGACAGGGAAACACCATATATTTT
CDR3 protein: CASSPPQGQGNTIYF
clone size: NA
D gene: TRBD1
J gene: TRBJ1-3
V gene: TRBV18
CDR3 length: 15

CDR3 DNA: TGTGCCAGCAGCTTAGGGTCACAGAATCAGCCCCAGCATTTT
CDR3 protein: CASSLGSQNQPQHF
clone size: once
D gene: NA
J gene: TRBJ1-5
V gene: TRBV7-6
CDR3 length: 14

CDR3 DNA: TGTGCCAGCACCCTCGACAGGGAGGCCATTCAGTACTTC
CDR3 protein: CASTLDREAIQYF
clone size: NA
D gene: NA
J gene: TRBJ2-4
V gene: TRBV18
CDR3 length: 13

CDR3 DNA: TGTGCCAGCAGCTTAAATACGCTCGCGAACACCGGGGAGCTGTTTTTT
CDR3 protein: CASSLNTLANTGELFF
clone size: once
D gene: NA
J gene: TRBJ2-2
V gene: TRBV7-3
CDR3 length: 16

CDR3 DNA: TGCGCCAGCAGCTGGGACAGGGGAGAGGATACTGAAGCTTTCTTT
CDR3 protein: CASSWDRGEDTEAFF
clone size: NA
D gene: TRBD1
J gene: TRBJ1-1
V gene: TRBV5-1
CDR3 length: 15

CDR3 DNA: TGTGCCAGCAGCCCCAGGCAGGGGATGATTACGTACGAGCAGTACTTC
CDR3 protein: CASSPRQGMITYEQYF
clone size: NA
D gene: NA
J gene: TRBJ2-7
V gene: TRBV7-9
CDR3 length: 16

CDR3 DNA: TGTGCCAGCAGCTTAGATGGCACCGGGGAGCTGTTTTTT
CDR3 protein: CASSLDGTGELFF
clone size: NA
D gene: NA
J gene: TRBJ2-2
V gene: TRBV11-2
CDR3 length: 13

CDR3 DNA: TGTGCCAGCAGCTTTACAGGGACCCTAGCCAAAAACATTCAGTACTTC
CDR3 protein: CASSFTGTLAKNIQYF
clone size: NA
D gene: NA
J gene: TRBJ2-4
V gene: TRBV7-2
CDR3 length: 16

CDR3 DNA: TGTGCCAGCAGCCCCGCATTGTGGGGGACTGAAGCTTTCTTT
CDR3 protein: CASSPALWGTEAFF
clone size: NA
D gene: NA
J gene: TRBJ1-1
V gene: TRBV14
CDR3 length: 14

CDR3 DNA: TGTGCCAGCAGCTTGACGACTAGCGGAAACATTCAGTACTTC
CDR3 protein: CASSLTTSGNIQYF
clone size: many
D gene: TRBD2
J gene: TRBJ2-4
V gene: TRBV11-2
CDR3 length: 14

CDR3 DNA: TGTGCCAGCAGTCCATTCCGGGGGGAAAATCAGCCCCAGCATTTT
CDR3 protein: CASSPFRGENQPQHF
clone size: NA
D gene: NA
J gene: TRBJ1-5
V gene: TRBV6-1
CDR3 length: 15

CDR3 DNA: TGCGCCAGCAGCTTTGCGGGGACTGAAGCTTTCTTT
CDR3 protein: CASSFAGTEAFF
clone size: NA
D gene: NA
J gene: TRBJ1-1
V gene: TRBV5-1
CDR3 length: 12

CDR3 DNA: TGTGCCAGCAAAAAAACGCAGGGGGCGATCACTGAAGCTTTCTTT
CDR3 protein: CASKKTQGAITEAFF
clone size: NA
D gene: TRBD1
J gene: TRBJ1-1
V gene: TRBV6-6
CDR3 length: 15

CDR3 DNA: TGTGCCAGCAGCCCCAGGTCTGGCGGGAGGGGCCAAGAGACCCAGTACTTC
CDR3 protein: CASSPRSGGRGQETQYF
clone size: NA
D gene: TRBD2
J gene: TRBJ2-5
V gene: TRBV11-3
CDR3 length: 17

CDR3 DNA: TGCAGCGTTGACCACGGTGAAGCTTTCTTT
CDR3 protein: CSVDHGEAFF
clone size: medium-sized
D gene: NA
J gene: TRBJ1-1
V gene: TRBV29-1
CDR3 length: 10

CDR3 DNA: TGCAGCGTGGGGGACAGGGGTATGAACACTGAAGCTTTCTTT
CDR3 protein: CSVGDRGMNTEAFF
clone size: few
D gene: TRBD1
J gene: TRBJ1-1
V gene: TRBV29-1
CDR3 length: 14

CDR3 DNA: TGTGCCAGCAGTCCCCAGGGGTATCAGCCCCAGCATTTT
CDR3 protein: CASSPQGYQPQHF
clone size: NA
D gene: NA
J gene: TRBJ1-5
V gene: TRBV27
CDR3 length: 13

CDR3 DNA: TGTGCCAGCAGCCCTGGTAGGGCGAACACTGAAGCTTTCTTT
CDR3 protein: CASSPGRANTEAFF
clone size: NA
D gene: NA
J gene: TRBJ1-1
V gene: TRBV11-2
CDR3 length: 14

CDR3 DNA: TGTGCCAGCGCGACAGGCGGAGGTAACACCATATATTTT
CDR3 protein: CASATGGGNTIYF
clone size: NA
D gene: NA
J gene: TRBJ1-3
V gene: TRBV18
CDR3 length: 13